Sequencing of this T cell receptor beta chain was carried out in a study of blood T cell repertoires in COVID-19 (dated by TCRdb to 2020 to 2021). Looking at the study overall: The collaborator samples originated in the United States, Italy and Spain and spanned the acute and convalescent phases of COVID-19. The prospective study material was composed of cDNA or gDNA derived from T cells, B-cell-depleted T cells, or PBMCs. Deeply sampled blood TCRbeta repertoires from subjects exposed to, actively infected with, or recovered from COVID-19 were included in the dataset. The repertoires were released in a freely available public database meant as a resource for research on the immune response to SARS-CoV-2. Samples were obtained from the ongoing ImmuneRACE study (first 160 participants) and from some 1,200 subjects provided by 6 global collaborators. A de-identified subject ID, COVID-19 status, age in years and sex were almost always included in the sample metadata. Where available, HLA class I and class II types were taken from metadata supplied by the sample provider and were not determined by assay-based typing.

TCRbeta CDR3 regions were amplified from genomic DNA using the immunoSEQ Assay, a bias-controlled multiplex PCR. The authors' pipeline ran thus. Nucleated cell counts per sample were estimated from amplification of reference gene primers within the assay. Sequence reads were collapsed and filtered to measure the absolute abundance of every unique TCRbeta CDR3 rearrangement. For each sample, productive Simpson clonality was calculated as the square root of Simpson's diversity index over productive rearrangements. Drawn from immuneACCESS, this table holds only the in-frame rearrangements with V and J called that TCRdb kept. Clones are partly lost; checked studies trace under half to an unresolved V gene and leave the rest unexplained. The D gene and trimming were derived from the DNA, and the V and J assignments and clone size from that table. The sample table contains about 200,000 clones; only one count was recorded for approximately 82% of them. The ten largest clonotypes hold 4.5% to 6.5% of the sample.

Broad study findings and their caveats: Clinical and demographic metadata were provided uncurated, with the amount varying by source and participant.

Participants in the prospective study were enrolled through a virtual design, were aged roughly 18 to 90 years, and lived in roughly 26 United States geographic areas. In the prospective study, participants were assigned to cohorts based on the clinical history participants reported in a screening survey and a study questionnaire. Mobile phlebotomists in the prospective study collected whole blood, serum and a nasopharyngeal or oropharyngeal swab from every participant. Over a roughly 2-month period, participants in the prospective study had the option of providing additional blood draws and questionnaires. Before DNA extraction, blood samples from the prospective study were shipped at room temperature or frozen. Comment on this clone: No cognate antigen has been identified for it. Base-call qualities are not available, and no considerably larger clone is one nucleotide away.

Sample: PBMCs or T cells enriched from blood (not recorded which). The source of this sequence is a woman aged 60-70 years with acute COVID-19.

The CDR3 region: CAWTFRQGGYGYTF. In nucleotides, the sequence is TGTGCCTGGACTTTTCGACAGGGCGGATATGGCTACACCTTC. The sequence links TRBV30 to TRBJ1-2; TRBD1 agrees with 7 junctional bases. Germline trimming amounts to 4 bases on V and 5 bases on J, with 10 as the count of junction bases outside the gene matches. According to the germline V gene (reference sequence), CDR1 reads GTSNPN and CDR2 reads SVGIG. Spanning cysteine to phenylalanine, the CDR3 consists of 14 amino acids. Solely the CDR3 DNA is kept, with 42 bases framed from the first base.